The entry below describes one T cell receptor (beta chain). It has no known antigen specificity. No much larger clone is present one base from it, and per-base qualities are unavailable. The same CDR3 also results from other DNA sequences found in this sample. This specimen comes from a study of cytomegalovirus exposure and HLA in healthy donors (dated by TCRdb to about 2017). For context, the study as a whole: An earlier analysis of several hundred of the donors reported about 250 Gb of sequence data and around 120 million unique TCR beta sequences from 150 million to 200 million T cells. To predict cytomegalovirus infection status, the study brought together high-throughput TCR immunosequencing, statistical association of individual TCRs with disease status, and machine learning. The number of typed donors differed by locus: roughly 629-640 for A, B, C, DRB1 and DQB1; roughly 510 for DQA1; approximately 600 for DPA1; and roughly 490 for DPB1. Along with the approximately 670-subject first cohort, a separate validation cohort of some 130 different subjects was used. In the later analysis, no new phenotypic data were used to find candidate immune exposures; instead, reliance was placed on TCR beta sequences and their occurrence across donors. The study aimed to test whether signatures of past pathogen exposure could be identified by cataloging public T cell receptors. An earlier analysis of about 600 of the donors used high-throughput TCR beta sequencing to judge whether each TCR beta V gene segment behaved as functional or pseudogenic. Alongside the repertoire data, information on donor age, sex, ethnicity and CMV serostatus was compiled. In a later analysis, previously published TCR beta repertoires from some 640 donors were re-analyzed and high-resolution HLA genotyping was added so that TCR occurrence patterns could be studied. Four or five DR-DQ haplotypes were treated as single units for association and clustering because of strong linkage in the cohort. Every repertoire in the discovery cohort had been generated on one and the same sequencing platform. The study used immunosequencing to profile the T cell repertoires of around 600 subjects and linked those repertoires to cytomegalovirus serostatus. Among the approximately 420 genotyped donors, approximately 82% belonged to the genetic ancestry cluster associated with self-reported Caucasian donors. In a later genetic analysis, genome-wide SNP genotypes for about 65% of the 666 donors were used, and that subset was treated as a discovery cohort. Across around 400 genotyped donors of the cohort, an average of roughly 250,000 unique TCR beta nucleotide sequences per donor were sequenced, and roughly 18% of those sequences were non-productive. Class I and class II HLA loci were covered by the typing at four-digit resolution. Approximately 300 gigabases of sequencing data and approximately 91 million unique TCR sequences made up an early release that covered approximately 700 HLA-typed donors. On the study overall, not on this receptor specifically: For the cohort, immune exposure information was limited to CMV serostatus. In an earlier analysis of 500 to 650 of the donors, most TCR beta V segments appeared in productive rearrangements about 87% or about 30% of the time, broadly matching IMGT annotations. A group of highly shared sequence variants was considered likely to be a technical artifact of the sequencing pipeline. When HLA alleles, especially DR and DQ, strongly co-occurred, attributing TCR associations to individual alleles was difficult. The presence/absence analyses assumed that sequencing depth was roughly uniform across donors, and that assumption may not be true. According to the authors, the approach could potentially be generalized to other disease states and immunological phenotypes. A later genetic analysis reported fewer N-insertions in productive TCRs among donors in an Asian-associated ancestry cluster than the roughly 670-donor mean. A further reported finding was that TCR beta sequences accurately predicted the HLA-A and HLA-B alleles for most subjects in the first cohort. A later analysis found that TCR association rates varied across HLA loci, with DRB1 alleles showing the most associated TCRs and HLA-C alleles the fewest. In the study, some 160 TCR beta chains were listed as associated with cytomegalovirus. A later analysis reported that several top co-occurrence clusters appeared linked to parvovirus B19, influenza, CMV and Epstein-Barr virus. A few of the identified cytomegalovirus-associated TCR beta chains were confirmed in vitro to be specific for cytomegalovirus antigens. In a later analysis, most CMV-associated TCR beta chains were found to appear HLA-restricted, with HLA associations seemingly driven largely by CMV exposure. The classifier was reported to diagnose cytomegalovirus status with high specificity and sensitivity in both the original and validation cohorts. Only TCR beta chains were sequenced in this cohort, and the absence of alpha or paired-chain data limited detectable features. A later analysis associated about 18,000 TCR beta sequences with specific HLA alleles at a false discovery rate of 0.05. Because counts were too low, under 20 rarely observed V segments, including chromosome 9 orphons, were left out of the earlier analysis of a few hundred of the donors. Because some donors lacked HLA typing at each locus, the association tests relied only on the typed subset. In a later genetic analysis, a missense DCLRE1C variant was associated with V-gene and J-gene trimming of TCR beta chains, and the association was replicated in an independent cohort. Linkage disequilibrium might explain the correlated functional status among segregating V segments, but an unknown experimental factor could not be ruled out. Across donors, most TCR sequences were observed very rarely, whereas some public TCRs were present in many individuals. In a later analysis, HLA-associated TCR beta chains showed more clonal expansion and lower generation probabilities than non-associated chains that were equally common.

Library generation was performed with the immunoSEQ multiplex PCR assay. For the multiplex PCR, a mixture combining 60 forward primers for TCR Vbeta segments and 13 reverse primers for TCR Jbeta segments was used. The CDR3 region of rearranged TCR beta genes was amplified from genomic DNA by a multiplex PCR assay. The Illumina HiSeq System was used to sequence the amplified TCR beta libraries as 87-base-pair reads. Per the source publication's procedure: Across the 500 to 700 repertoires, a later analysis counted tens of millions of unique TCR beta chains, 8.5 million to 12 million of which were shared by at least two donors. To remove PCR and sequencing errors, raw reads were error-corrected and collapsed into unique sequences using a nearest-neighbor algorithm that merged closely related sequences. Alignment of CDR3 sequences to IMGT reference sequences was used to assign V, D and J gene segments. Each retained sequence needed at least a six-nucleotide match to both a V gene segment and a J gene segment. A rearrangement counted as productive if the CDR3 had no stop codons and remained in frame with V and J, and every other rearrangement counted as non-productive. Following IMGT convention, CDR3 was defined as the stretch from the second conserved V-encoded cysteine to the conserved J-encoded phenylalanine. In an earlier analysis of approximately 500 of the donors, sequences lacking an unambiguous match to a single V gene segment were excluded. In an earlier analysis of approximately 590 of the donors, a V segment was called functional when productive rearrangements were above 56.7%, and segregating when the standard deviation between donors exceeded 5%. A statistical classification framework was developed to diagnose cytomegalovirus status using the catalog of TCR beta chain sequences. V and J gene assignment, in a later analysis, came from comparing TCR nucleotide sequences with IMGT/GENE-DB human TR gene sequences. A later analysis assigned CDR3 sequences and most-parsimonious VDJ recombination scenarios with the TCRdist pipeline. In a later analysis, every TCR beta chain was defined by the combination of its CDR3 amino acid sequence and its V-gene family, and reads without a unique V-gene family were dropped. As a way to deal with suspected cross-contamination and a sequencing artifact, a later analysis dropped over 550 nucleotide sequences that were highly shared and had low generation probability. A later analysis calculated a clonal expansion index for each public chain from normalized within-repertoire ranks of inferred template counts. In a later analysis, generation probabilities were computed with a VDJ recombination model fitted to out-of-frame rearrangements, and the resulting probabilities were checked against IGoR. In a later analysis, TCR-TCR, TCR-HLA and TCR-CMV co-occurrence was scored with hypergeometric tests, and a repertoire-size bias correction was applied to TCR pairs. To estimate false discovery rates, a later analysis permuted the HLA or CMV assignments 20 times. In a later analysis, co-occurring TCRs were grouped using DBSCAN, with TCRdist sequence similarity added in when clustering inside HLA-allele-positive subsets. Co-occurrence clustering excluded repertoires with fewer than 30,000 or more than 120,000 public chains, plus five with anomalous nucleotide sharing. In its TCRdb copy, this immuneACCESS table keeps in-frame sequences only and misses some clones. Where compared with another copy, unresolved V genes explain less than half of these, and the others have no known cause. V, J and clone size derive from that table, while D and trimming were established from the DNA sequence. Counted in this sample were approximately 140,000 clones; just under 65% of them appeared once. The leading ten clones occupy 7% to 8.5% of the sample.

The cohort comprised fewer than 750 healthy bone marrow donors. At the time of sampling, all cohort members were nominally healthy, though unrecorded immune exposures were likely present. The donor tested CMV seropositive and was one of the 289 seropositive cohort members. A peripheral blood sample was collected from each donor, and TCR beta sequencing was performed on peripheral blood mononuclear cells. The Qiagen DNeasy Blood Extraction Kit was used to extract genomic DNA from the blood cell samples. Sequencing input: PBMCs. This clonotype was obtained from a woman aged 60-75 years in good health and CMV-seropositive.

The DNA is as follows: TGTGCCAGCAGCCTGGGACTGCTCAACACTGAAGCTTTCTTT. Translated, it reads CASSLGLLNTEAFF. Recombination linked TRBV28 to TRBJ1-1; a weak D assignment points to TRBD1 (5 bases agree). CDR1 and CDR2 are read off the germline V gene as MDHEN and SYDVKM. The CDR3 contains 14 residues, cysteine and phenylalanine counted. Of all the DNA, just the CDR3 is kept, 42 bases in frame from base 1. V is cut by 6 bases and J by 2 bases, and the space between the germline ends is 13 bases.